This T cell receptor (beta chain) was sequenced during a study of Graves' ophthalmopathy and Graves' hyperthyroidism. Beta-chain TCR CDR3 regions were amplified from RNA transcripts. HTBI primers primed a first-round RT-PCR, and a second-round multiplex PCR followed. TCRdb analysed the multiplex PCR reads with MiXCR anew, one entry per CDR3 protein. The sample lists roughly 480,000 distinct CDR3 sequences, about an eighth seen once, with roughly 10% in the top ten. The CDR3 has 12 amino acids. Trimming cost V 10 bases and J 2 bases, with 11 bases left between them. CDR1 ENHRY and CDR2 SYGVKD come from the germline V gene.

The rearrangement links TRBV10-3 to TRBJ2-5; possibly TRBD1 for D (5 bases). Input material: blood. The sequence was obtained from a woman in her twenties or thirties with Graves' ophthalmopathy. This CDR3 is CATQGYQETQYF. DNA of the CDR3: TGTGCCACCCAGGGTTATCAAGAGACCCAGTACTTC.